The sequence of this TCR beta chain was determined in a study of T cells in Graves' hyperthyroidism and ophthalmopathy. Between the trimmed V and J ends, which lost 4 bases and 4 bases, there was a span of 10 bases. Per germline, CDR1 ENHRY and CDR2 SYGVKD. CDR3 length: 13 amino acids. In its sample, this clonotype was seen once. RNA transcripts were the template for amplifying TCR beta CDR3 regions. In the first-round RT-PCR of the TCR CDR3, the HTBI primer set was used. TCRdb ran MiXCR on the multiplex PCR reads and lists one entry per CDR3 protein. The data contain 600,000 to 800,000 distinct CDR3 sequences, 35% of them singletons. Fresh peripheral blood, around 9.3 ml, was the source of the PBMCs.

The chain couples TRBV10-3 to TRBJ1-1; D is unresolved. The receptor was isolated from a woman aged 35 to 49 with Graves' hyperthyroidism. Sequencing was done on a sample of blood. The CDR3: CAISAAEATEAFF. The CDR3 DNA sequence: TGTGCCATCAGTGCCGCGGAGGCCACTGAAGCTTTCTTT.